This is a list of T cell receptor beta chains from one sample in a study of blood T cell repertoires in COVID-19. Generated by immunoSEQ multiplex PCR, the TCRdb table keeps only in-frame clones and is missing some. The repertoire holds tens of thousands of clones, with nearly 80% as singletons. The sample was peripheral blood. The receptors come from a man aged 70-80 years with COVID-19, enrolled during active disease. Each CDR3 is given without its conserved first and last residue.

J gene: TRBJ2-1
V gene: TRBV4-1
CDR3 protein: ASSQERSGGYNEQF

J gene: TRBJ2-1
V gene: TRBV7-2
CDR3 protein: ASSWDRDRVSEQF

J gene: TRBJ1-4
V gene: TRBV5-1
CDR3 protein: ASSEWTGDGEKLF

J gene: TRBJ2-3
V gene: TRBV24-1
CDR3 protein: ATSDYQGLSTDTQY

J gene: TRBJ2-3
V gene: TRBV6-2/TRBV6-3
CDR3 protein: ASSYPTSRLAGGLDTQY

J gene: TRBJ1-3
V gene: TRBV7-9
CDR3 protein: ASSRQGAAGNTIY

J gene: TRBJ1-1
V gene: TRBV7-9
CDR3 protein: ASSLTGEWAEAF

J gene: TRBJ2-2
V gene: TRBV5-1
CDR3 protein: ASRAGFNGELF

J gene: TRBJ2-6
V gene: TRBV6-5
CDR3 protein: ASGKTGRANVLT

J gene: TRBJ2-7
V gene: TRBV5-1
CDR3 protein: ASSPLDISYEQY

J gene: TRBJ1-2
V gene: TRBV9
CDR3 protein: ASSAGDSNPNYGYT

J gene: TRBJ2-1
V gene: TRBV10-2
CDR3 protein: ASSESPSGEQF

J gene: TRBJ2-5
V gene: TRBV6-2/TRBV6-3
CDR3 protein: ASSGLAGETQY

J gene: TRBJ1-1
V gene: TRBV5-1
CDR3 protein: ASSLQPREMNTEAF

J gene: TRBJ2-3
V gene: TRBV6-2/TRBV6-3
CDR3 protein: ASSYFRGNTDTQY

J gene: TRBJ2-7
V gene: TRBV4-2
CDR3 protein: ASSQDPPSGVSYEQY

J gene: TRBJ1-5
V gene: TRBV12-3/TRBV12-4
CDR3 protein: ASSANGGPQH

J gene: TRBJ1-2
V gene: TRBV28
CDR3 protein: ASSAPLVSNYGYT

J gene: TRBJ1-2
V gene: TRBV5-4
CDR3 protein: ASSLDRVYGYT

J gene: TRBJ2-3
V gene: TRBV28
CDR3 protein: ASSSPAPGSGGTQY

J gene: TRBJ2-1
V gene: TRBV11-3
CDR3 protein: ASSPRTSGVYNEQF

J gene: TRBJ1-4
V gene: TRBV19
CDR3 protein: ASSPDRGREKLF

J gene: TRBJ1-1
V gene: TRBV29-1
CDR3 protein: SGTLSYPNTEAF

J gene: TRBJ1-5
V gene: TRBV6-2/TRBV6-3
CDR3 protein: ASSYYGTGNQPQH

J gene: TRBJ2-1
V gene: TRBV4-3
CDR3 protein: ASSQTGTSGRNEQF

J gene: TRBJ2-3
V gene: TRBV5-4
CDR3 protein: ASSLRTGAVDTQY

J gene: TRBJ2-2
V gene: TRBV21-1
CDR3 protein: ASSTEGGNTGELF

J gene: TRBJ2-7
V gene: TRBV4-1
CDR3 protein: ASSRAAQGRSSYEQY

J gene: TRBJ2-2
V gene: TRBV5-6
CDR3 protein: ASSGWTAGTGELF

J gene: TRBJ1-1
V gene: TRBV28
CDR3 protein: ASTLGGLSGTEAF

J gene: TRBJ2-1
V gene: TRBV24-1
CDR3 protein: ATSGGTSGLNNEQF

J gene: TRBJ2-7
V gene: TRBV7-2
CDR3 protein: ASSTRREAEQY

J gene: TRBJ1-2
V gene: TRBV28
CDR3 protein: ASIPLDRDHGYT

J gene: TRBJ2-7
V gene: TRBV6-6
CDR3 protein: ASGRTDFYEQY

J gene: TRBJ2-7
V gene: TRBV28
CDR3 protein: ASSPRVYEQY

J gene: TRBJ1-5
V gene: TRBV19
CDR3 protein: ASSMDRANQPQH

J gene: TRBJ2-5
V gene: TRBV5-1
CDR3 protein: ASSLEGGGYQETQY

J gene: TRBJ1-2
V gene: TRBV27
CDR3 protein: ANPKRTGGTGYT

J gene: TRBJ1-5
V gene: TRBV19
CDR3 protein: ASSLLQGPQH

J gene: TRBJ2-2
V gene: TRBV7-8
CDR3 protein: ASSLDWRANTGELF

J gene: TRBJ1-4
V gene: TRBV18
CDR3 protein: ASSPRGEKLF

J gene: TRBJ1-6
V gene: TRBV7-2
CDR3 protein: ASSLGQTNNSPLH

J gene: TRBJ1-1
V gene: TRBV7-8
CDR3 protein: ASSLGRGWTEAF

J gene: TRBJ2-7
V gene: TRBV28
CDR3 protein: ASSLGRDSSYEQY

J gene: TRBJ2-1
V gene: TRBV11-3
CDR3 protein: ASSRRDYEQF